The entry below describes one T cell receptor beta chain. These data belong to a study of Ad26.COV2.S vaccination and SARS-CoV-2 variants. Study information: The COV1001 Ad26.COV2.S trial arm included the donor. Ad26.COV2.S given intramuscularly, once or twice 56 days apart.

Libraries were prepared by immunoSEQ multiplex PCR; TCRdb keeps only in-frame clonotypes and omits some of them. Of 400,000 to 450,000 clones in the sample, over 75% are singletons; the top ten hold 10% to 15%. Treatment: some 20 received Ad26.COV2.S at low or high dose, single or two shots; five or six received placebo; per-sample allocation not given. The investigators took samples on day 63 after the first vaccine or placebo injection. Germline V gene lookup returns CDR1 SEHNR and CDR2 FQNEAQ (reference sequence). This CDR3 has 10 amino acids. V dropped 5 bases and J dropped 7 bases, with 3 bases sitting between them.

This sequence originates from a person between 18 and 59 years old who received the Ad26.COV2.S COVID-19 vaccine or a placebo. V gene TRBV7-9 combines with J gene TRBJ2-1, with unresolved D. Sequencing was performed on peripheral blood, taken in a trial of Ad26.COV2.S vaccine versus placebo. CDR3 protein: CASSPNEQFF. The CDR3 DNA is TGTGCCAGCAGCCCGAATGAGCAGTTCTTC.